Listed here are 19 T cell receptor beta chains from one sample, sequenced in a study of T cell repertoires in cytomegalovirus infection. Antigens for these TCRs are unknown. TCRdb passed the reads through MiXCR, listing each CDR3 protein once. The table has some 940,000 distinct CDR3 sequences, around 32% seen once. The sequences come from cultured CD8+ T cells from PBMCs, collected from culture after CMV antigen stimulation. All receptors come from a human donor in good health (CMV status not recorded). Some clones in this sample may be carry-over from other donors' samples.

The chain joins TRBV28 to TRBJ2-7, with D possibly matching TRBD2 (5 bases). Germline V gene sequence: CDR1 MDHEN, CDR2 SYDVKM. This CDR3 comprises 15 residues. Between the trimmed V and J ends, which lost 4 bases and 0 bases, there was a span of 13 bases. The CDR3 loop is CASSSMTTVSYEQYF. The CDR3, as DNA: TGTGCCAGCAGTTCGATGACTACCGTCTCCTACGAGCAGTACTTC.

The CDR3 here is CASKTGTANTEAFF. The CDR3 DNA is TGTGCCAGCAAAACCGGGACAGCGAACACTGAAGCTTTCTTT. This chain joins TRBV2 and TRBJ1-1; 7 nucleotides match TRBD1. The germline V gene has CDR1 SNHLY and CDR2 FYNNEI. The CDR3 runs 14 residues. The V gene end was trimmed by 7 bases and the J gene end by 1 base; junction bases not matched to a gene: 6. The full variable domain, with the rest looked up from reference TRBV2 and TRBJ1-1, is EPEVTQTPSHQVTQMGQEVILRCVPISNHLYFYWYRQILGQKVEFLVSFYNNEISEKSEIFDDQFSVERPDGSNFTLKIRSTKLEDSAMYFCASKTGTANTEAFFGQGTRLTVV.

The chain carries TRBV15 and TRBJ2-3; D is unresolved. The CDR3 runs to 13 residues. The germline V gene has CDR1 LNHNV and CDR2 YYDKDF (reference sequence). V was pared by 5 bases and J by 5 bases, with 11 bases between. CDR3 bases: TGTGCCACCAGCCCTCGCCCCGGAGATACGCAGTATTTT. Translating gives CATSPRPGDTQYF.

This clonotype was picked up many times. The chain links TRBV7-6 to TRBJ2-1, with D uncertain. This CDR3 is built from 18 residues. From germline, CDR1 is SGHVS and CDR2 FNYEAQ. Trimming removed 5 bases at V and 2 bases at J, with 22 bases between. CDR3 residues: CASSLQGPQGPTYNEQFF. For the CDR3, the DNA is TGTGCCAGCAGCCTTCAAGGGCCCCAAGGCCCCACCTACAATGAGCAGTTCTTC.

In its sample, this clonotype was seen a few times. As DNA, the CDR3 is TGTGCCAGCAGGCCTCTGGGGGCCAGCACTGAAGCTTTCTTT. Its translation: CASRPLGASTEAFF. V usage is TRBV27 and J usage is TRBJ1-1; D may be TRBD1 (6 bases). CDR3 length: 14 residues. The germline gives CDR1 MNHEY, CDR2 SMNVEV (reference sequence). V was cut by 6 bases and J by 4 bases, with 15 bases left in between.

This clonotype was seen ten or more times. The J gene is TRBJ1-1, the V gene TRBV7-9; D possibly corresponds to TRBD1 (6 bases). The CDR3 is made up of 14 amino acids. Germline values: CDR1 SEHNR, CDR2 FQNEAQ (reference sequence). V gave up 5 bases and J gave up 10 bases, with 20 bases separating them. CDR3 DNA: TGTGCCAGCAGCCCGCCTGACAGGTTGGCGGGAGCTTTCTTT. This sequence encodes CASSPPDRLAGAFF.

This clonotype came up a few times. The rearrangement uses TRBV14 and TRBJ1-1; no reliable D call. Trimming took 1 base from V and 3 from J, leaving 15 bases between them. The length of the CDR3 is 16 residues. Germline V CDR1 and CDR2: SGHDN, FVKESK. The CDR3 nucleotides are TGTGCCAGCAGCCAAGGGCAGCTCCTCGGGTACACTGAAGCTTTCTTT. Its protein product is CASSQGQLLGYTEAFF.

The chain combines TRBV7-9 with TRBJ2-1; 8 bases line up with TRBD1. Germline CDR1 reads SEHNR; CDR2 reads FQNEAQ (reference sequence). The V segment lost 6 bases and the J segment 14 bases; nucleotides outside the gene matches: 6. This CDR3 contains 11 residues. In DNA form, the CDR3 reads TGTGCCAGCAGGACCGGGACAGGAGAGTTCTTC. Encoded protein: CASRTGTGEFF.

V is TRBV6-2 or TRBV6-3 and J is TRBJ2-7, with D perhaps TRBD1 or TRBD2 (5 bases each). The germline V gene has CDR1 MNHEY and CDR2 SVGEGT. Trimming took 2 bases from V and 0 from J, leaving 8 bases between them. There are 14 residues in the CDR3. For the CDR3, the DNA is TGTGCCAGCAGTTACACGGGGACCTCCTACGAGCAGTACGTC. Translated, it gives CASSYTGTSYEQYV.

This clonotype has just a few counts. The chain employs TRBV28 and TRBJ2-5, with a possible D match to TRBD1 (6 bases). From germline, CDR1 is MDHEN and CDR2 SYDVKM. This CDR3 spans 14 amino acids. V gave up 1 base and J gave up 4 bases, with 10 bases separating them. The CDR3 coding sequence is TGTGCCAGCAGTTTATCAGGGGACCGAGAGACCCAGTACTTC. Protein product: CASSLSGDRETQYF.

This clonotype was seen ten or more times. The chain recombines TRBV7-8 with TRBJ2-1; D gene uncertain. Per germline, CDR1 SGHVS and CDR2 FQNEAQ. V gave up 5 bases and J gave up 4 bases, with 12 bases separating them. This CDR3 has 14 residues. The CDR3 DNA sequence: TGTGCCAGCAGCACCCCCGACCAATACAATGAGCAGTTCTTC. Translating it yields CASSTPDQYNEQFF. The whole variable domain, remainder taken from reference TRBV7-8 and TRBJ2-1, is GAGVSQSPRYKVAKRGQDVALRCDPISGHVSLFWYQQALGQGPEFLTYFQNEAQLDKSGLPSDRFFAERPEGSVSTLKIQRTQQEDSAVYLCASSTPDQYNEQFFGPGTRLTVL.

This clonotype has ten or more counts. This chain connects TRBV12-3 or TRBV12-4 to TRBJ1-2, with a weak D call TRBD1 (5 bases). V was pared by 4 bases and J by 4 bases, with 16 bases between. CDR3 size: 15 residues. The CDR3 nucleotides are TGTGCCAGCAGTTACGACCCAGGGTGGCTCTATGGCTACACCTTC. Translation: CASSYDPGWLYGYTF.

The rearrangement links TRBV27 to TRBJ2-2; D is unclear. Between the trimmed V and J ends, which lost 7 bases and 0 bases, there was a span of 9 bases. CDR3 length: 14 residues. From germline, CDR1 is MNHEY and CDR2 SMNVEV (reference sequence). CDR3 bases: TGTGCCAGCATGGAAGACTCGAACACCGGGGAGCTGTTTTTT. It specifies CASMEDSNTGELFF.

The chain recombines TRBV5-1 with TRBJ1-2; a possible D gene is TRBD1 (5 bases). This CDR3 has 16 residues. V gave up 3 bases and J gave up 7 bases, with 22 bases separating them. Germline assignment: CDR1 SGHRS and CDR2 YFSETQ. CDR3 residues: CASSSEAIGAPGGYTF. CDR3 sequence (DNA): TGCGCCAGCAGCTCGGAGGCGATAGGGGCCCCGGGTGGCTACACCTTC.

V and J are TRBV7-6 and TRBJ1-1, with D hard to call. The CDR3 totals 15 residues. Deletions cut 5 bases from V and 4 bases from J, with 17 bases between. Germline V gene lookup returns CDR1 SGHVS and CDR2 FNYEAQ. CDR3 coding DNA: TGTGCCAGCAGCCCCACCGGGGAGGGCAGCACTGAAGCTTTCTTT. Translation gives CASSPTGEGSTEAFF.

A remark on this clonotype: This may be a read error: a much more frequent sequence differs by one nucleotide. The chain employs TRBV4-2 and TRBJ2-3; D is unclear. The CDR3 consists of 12 residues. The germline CDR1 and CDR2 sequences are LGHNA and YNFKEQ. The CDR3: CVSSQLSDTQYF. Written as DNA, the CDR3 is TGTGTCAGCAGCCAACTTTCAGATACGCAGTATTTT.

This chain uses TRBV27 with TRBJ2-6; 9 bases match TRBD1. Trimming cost V 3 bases and J 0 bases; bases outside gene matches: 9. The CDR3 covers 19 residues. Germline assignment: CDR1 MNHEY and CDR2 SMNVEV (reference sequence). The CDR3 loop reads CASSLRWTGVLSGANVLTF. CDR3 DNA: TGTGCCAGCAGTTTGAGGTGGACAGGGGTCCTCTCTGGGGCCAACGTCCTGACTTTC.

The CDR3 is CASSQDPQARGTEAFF. The CDR3 nucleotides read TGCGCCAGCAGCCAAGATCCGCAGGCCCGGGGGACTGAAGCTTTCTTT. This rearrangement joins TRBV4-1 to TRBJ1-1; TRBD1 might be the D (5 bases). Germline values: CDR1 MGHRA, CDR2 YSYEKL. The germline V and J ends were trimmed by 0 bases and 5 bases, with 16 bases remaining between them. The CDR3 is 16 amino acids.

About this clonotype: A read error is possible here, since a much larger clone lies one base away. This rearrangement joins TRBV7-9 to TRBJ1-5; 8 nucleotides line up with TRBD1. Per germline, CDR1 SEHNR and CDR2 FQNEAQ (reference sequence). CDR3 size: 15 residues. The CDR3 loop is CANSSGQGANQPQHF. The CDR3 DNA reads as TGTGCCAACAGCTCAGGACAGGGAGCAAATCAGCCCCAGCATTTT.